This T cell receptor beta chain comes out of a study of blood T cell repertoires in COVID-19. Across the whole study: In each case, the material was cDNA or gDNA derived from T cells, B-cell-depleted T cells, or PBMCs.

The protocol was immunoSEQ multiplex PCR, while the TCRdb copy is restricted to in-frame clones and leaves out a portion. Among about 210,000 clones listed, roughly 86% were seen once. This clone has more than one count but fewer than ten. The V gene lost 4 bases and the J gene lost 6 bases, with 16 bases spanning the gap. This CDR3 is 14 amino acids long. Germline CDR1 SGHTS, CDR2 YDEGEE. Source material: peripheral blood. This TCR derives from a woman between 40 and 55 years old with acute or convalescent COVID-19. The gene calls are TRBV5-8 and TRBJ1-1, with D tentatively TRBD1 (5 bases). The DNA for the CDR3 is TGTGCCAGCAGCATCCTACGGGGGACGCCTGAAGCTTTCTTT. This codes for CASSILRGTPEAFF.